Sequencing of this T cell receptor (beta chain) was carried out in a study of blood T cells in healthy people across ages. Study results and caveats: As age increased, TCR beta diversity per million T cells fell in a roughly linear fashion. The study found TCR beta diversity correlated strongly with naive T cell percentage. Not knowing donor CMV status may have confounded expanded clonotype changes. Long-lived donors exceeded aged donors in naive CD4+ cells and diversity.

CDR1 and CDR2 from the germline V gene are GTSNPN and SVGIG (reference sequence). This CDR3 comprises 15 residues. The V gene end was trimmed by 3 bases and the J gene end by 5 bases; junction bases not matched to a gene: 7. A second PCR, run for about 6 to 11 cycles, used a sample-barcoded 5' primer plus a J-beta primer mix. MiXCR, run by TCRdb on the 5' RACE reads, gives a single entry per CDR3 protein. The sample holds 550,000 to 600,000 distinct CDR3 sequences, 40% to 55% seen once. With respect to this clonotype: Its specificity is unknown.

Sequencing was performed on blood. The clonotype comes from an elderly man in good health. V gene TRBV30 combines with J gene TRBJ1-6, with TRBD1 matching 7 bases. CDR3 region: CAWRRGRGDNSPLHF. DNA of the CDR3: TGTGCCTGGAGGAGGGGGCGAGGAGATAATTCACCCCTCCACTTT.